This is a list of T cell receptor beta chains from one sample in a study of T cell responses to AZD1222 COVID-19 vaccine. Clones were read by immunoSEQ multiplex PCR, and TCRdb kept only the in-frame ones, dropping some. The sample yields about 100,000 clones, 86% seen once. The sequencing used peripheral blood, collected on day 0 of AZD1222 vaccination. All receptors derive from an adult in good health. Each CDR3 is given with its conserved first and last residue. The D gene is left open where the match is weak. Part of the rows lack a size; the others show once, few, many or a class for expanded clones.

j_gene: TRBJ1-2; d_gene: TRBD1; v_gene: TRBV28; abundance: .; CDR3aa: CASSSPRSPGTAALPF; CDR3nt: TGTGCCAGCAGCAGCCCCCGCTCACCCGGGACAGCGGCCCTCCCCTTC
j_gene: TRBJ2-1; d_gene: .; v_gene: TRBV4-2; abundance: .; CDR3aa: CASSQDYLPYNEQFF; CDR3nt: TGTGCCAGCAGCCAAGACTACCTCCCCTACAATGAGCAGTTCTTC
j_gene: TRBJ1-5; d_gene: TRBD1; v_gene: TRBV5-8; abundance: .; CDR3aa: CASSQGQGAPYSNQPQHF; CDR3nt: TGTGCCAGCAGCCAGGGTCAGGGGGCCCCGTATAGCAATCAGCCCCAGCATTTT
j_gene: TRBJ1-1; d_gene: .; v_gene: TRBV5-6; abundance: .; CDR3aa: CASSLVGQPRTEAFF; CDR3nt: TGTGCCAGCAGCTTGGTTGGCCAACCCAGGACTGAAGCTTTCTTT
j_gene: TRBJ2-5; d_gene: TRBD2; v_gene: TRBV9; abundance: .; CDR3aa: CASSVGDSGGLETQYF; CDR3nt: TGTGCCAGCAGCGTAGGGGATAGCGGGGGACTAGAGACCCAGTACTTC
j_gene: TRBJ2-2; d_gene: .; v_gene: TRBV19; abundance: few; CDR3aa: CASSKYGVAGELFF; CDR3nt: TGTGCCAGTAGTAAATATGGGGTTGCCGGGGAGCTGTTTTTT
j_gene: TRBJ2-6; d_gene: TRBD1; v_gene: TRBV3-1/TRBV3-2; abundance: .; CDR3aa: CASSRTGTGNSGANVLTF; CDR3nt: TGTGCCAGCAGCCGTACCGGGACAGGTAACTCTGGGGCCAACGTCCTGACTTTC
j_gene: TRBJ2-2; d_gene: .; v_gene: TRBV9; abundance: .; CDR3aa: CASSVEGTSNTGELFF; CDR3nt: TGTGCCAGCAGCGTAGAGGGGACGTCGAACACCGGGGAGCTGTTTTTT
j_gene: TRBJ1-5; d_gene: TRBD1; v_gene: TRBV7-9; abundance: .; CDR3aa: CASSSGQPNQPQHF; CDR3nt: TGTGCCAGCAGCTCGGGACAGCCAAATCAGCCCCAGCATTTT
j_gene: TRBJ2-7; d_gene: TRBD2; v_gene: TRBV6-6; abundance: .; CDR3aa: CASSPNLPTSGGSYEQYF; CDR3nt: TGTGCCAGCAGTCCGAACCTCCCCACTAGCGGGGGTTCCTACGAGCAGTACTTC
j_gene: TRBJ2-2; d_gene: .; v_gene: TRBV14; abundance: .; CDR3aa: CASTEGVGPGELFF; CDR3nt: TGTGCCAGCACTGAGGGTGTTGGACCCGGGGAGCTGTTTTTT
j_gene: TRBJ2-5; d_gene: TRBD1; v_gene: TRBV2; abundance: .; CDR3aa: CASRGGRAGTQYF; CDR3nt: TGTGCCAGCAGAGGGGGCCGGGCTGGGACCCAGTACTTC
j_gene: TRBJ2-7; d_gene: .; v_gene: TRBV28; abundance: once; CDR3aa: CASSSGFINSYEQYF; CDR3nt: TGTGCCAGCAGCTCCGGGTTCATAAACTCCTACGAGCAGTACTTC
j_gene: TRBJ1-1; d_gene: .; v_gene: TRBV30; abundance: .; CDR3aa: CAWSLGLLNTEAFF; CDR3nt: TGTGCCTGGAGTCTGGGCCTTCTGAACACTGAAGCTTTCTTT
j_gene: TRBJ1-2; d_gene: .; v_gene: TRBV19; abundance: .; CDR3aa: CASSIDSGTDGYTF; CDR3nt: TGTGCCAGTAGTATAGATTCCGGGACGGATGGCTACACCTTC
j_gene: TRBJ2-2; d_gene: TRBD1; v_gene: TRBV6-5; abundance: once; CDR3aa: CASRDRVHTGELFF; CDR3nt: TGTGCCAGCAGAGACAGGGTTCACACCGGGGAGCTGTTTTTT
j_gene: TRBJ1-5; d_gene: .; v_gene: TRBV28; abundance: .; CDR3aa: CASSARPGLQPQHF; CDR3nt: TGTGCCAGCAGTGCCCGGCCAGGACTTCAGCCCCAGCATTTT
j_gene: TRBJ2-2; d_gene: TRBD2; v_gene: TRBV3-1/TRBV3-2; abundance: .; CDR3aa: CASSQVGGKNTGELFF; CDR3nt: TGTGCCAGCAGCCAAGTCGGGGGGAAGAACACCGGGGAGCTGTTTTTT
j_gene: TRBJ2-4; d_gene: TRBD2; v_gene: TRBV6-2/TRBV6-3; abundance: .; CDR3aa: CASSRTSGGLNIQYF; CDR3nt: TGTGCCAGCAGTCGGACTAGCGGGGGGTTAAACATTCAGTACTTC
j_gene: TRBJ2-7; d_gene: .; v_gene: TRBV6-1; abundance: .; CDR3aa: CASSEAPRGYPYF; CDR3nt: TGTGCCAGCAGTGAAGCACCCAGGGGTTATCCGTACTTC
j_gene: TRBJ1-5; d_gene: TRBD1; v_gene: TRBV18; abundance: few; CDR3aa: CASSPQGTATGNQPQHF; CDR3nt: TGTGCCAGCTCACCACAAGGGACAGCCACAGGTAATCAGCCCCAGCATTTT
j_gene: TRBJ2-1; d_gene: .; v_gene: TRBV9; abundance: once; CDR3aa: CASNPRGLANEQFF; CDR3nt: TGTGCCAGCAACCCGCGGGGGCTGGCGAATGAGCAGTTCTTC
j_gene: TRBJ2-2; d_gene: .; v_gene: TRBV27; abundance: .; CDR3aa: CASSLGGSGELFF; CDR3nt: TGTGCCAGCAGTTTGGGGGGATCCGGGGAGCTGTTTTTT
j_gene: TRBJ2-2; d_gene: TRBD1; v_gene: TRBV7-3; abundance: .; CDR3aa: CASSLSATGGTGELFF; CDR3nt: TGTGCCAGCAGCTTAAGCGCGACAGGGGGCACCGGGGAGCTGTTTTTT
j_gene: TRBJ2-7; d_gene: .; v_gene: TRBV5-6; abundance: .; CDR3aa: CASSHTGTPDYEQYF; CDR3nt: TGTGCCAGCAGTCATACCGGGACACCAGACTACGAGCAGTACTTC
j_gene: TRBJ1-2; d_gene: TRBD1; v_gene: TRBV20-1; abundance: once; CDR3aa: CSASRDSYGYTF; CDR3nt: TGCAGTGCTAGTAGGGACAGCTATGGCTACACCTTC
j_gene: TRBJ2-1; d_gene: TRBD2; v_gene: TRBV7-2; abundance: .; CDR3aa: CASTRAGDTYNEQFF; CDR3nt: TGTGCCTCAACTAGGGCGGGGGATACCTACAATGAGCAGTTCTTC
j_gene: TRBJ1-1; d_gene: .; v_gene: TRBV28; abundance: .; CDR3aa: CASSQGGELSAFF; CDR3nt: TGTGCCAGCAGCCAAGGTGGGGAGCTGAGTGCTTTCTTT
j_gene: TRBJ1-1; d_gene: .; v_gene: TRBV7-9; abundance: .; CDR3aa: CASSQKGGGDEAFF; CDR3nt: TGTGCCAGCAGCCAGAAGGGGGGTGGGGATGAAGCTTTCTTT
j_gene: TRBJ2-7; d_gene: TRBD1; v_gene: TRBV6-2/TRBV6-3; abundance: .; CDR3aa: CASSFRQGAREQYF; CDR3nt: TGTGCCAGCAGTTTTCGACAGGGGGCGAGGGAGCAGTACTTC
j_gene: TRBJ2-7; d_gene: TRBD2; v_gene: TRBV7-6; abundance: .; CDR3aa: CASSHAGEEQYF; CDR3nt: TGTGCCAGCAGTCACGCGGGGGAGGAGCAGTACTTC
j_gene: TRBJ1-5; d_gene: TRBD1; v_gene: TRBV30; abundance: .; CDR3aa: CAWSRGTGDNQPQHF; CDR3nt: TGTGCCTGGAGTCGCGGGACAGGGGACAATCAGCCCCAGCATTTT
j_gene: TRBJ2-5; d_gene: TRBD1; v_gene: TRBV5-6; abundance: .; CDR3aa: CASTEDRGETQYF; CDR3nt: TGTGCCAGCACGGAAGACAGGGGAGAGACCCAGTACTTC
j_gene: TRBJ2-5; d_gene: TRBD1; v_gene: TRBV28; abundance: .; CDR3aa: CASSDQGAVKTQYF; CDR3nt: TGTGCCAGCTCTGATCAGGGGGCGGTGAAGACCCAGTACTTC
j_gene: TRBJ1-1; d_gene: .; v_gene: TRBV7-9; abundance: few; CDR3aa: CASSLVLTEAFF; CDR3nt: TGTGCCAGCAGCTTAGTTCTCACTGAAGCTTTCTTT
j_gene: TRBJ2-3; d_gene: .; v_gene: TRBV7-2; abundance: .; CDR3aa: CASSRRSLRLQDTQYF; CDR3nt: TGTGCCAGCAGCAGACGGTCCCTACGACTCCAAGATACGCAGTATTTT
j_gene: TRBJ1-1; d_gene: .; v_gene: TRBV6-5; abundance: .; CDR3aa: CASSWLGNTEAFF; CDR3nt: TGTGCCAGCAGTTGGTTAGGGAACACTGAAGCTTTCTTT
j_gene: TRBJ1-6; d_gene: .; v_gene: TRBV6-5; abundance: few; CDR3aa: CASTPQVDSPLHF; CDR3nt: TGTGCCAGCACACCCCAAGTGGATTCACCCCTCCACTTT
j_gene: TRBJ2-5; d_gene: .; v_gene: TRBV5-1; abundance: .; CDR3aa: CASSLESDRQETQYF; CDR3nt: TGCGCCAGCAGCTTGGAAAGTGACAGACAAGAGACCCAGTACTTC
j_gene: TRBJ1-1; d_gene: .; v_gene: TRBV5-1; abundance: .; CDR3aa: CASSPYGSRTEAFF; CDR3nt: TGCGCCAGCAGCCCCTACGGGAGTAGGACTGAAGCTTTCTTT
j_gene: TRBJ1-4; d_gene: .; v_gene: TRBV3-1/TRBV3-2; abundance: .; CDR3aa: CASSPRGSANEKLFF; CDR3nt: TGTGCCAGCAGCCCGCGGGGGTCGGCTAATGAAAAACTGTTTTTT
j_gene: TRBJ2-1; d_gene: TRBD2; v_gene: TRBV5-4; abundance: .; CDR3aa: CASSLKAGGTNEQFF; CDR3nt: TGTGCCAGCAGCTTAAAAGCGGGGGGGACGAATGAGCAGTTCTTC
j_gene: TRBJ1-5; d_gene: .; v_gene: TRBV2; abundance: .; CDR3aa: CASSGDLLGQPQHF; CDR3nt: TGTGCCAGCAGTGGGGACTTGTTGGGACAGCCCCAGCATTTT
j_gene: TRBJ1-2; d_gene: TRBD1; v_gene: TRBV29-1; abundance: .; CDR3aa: CSVEVGQLEGYTF; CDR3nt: TGCAGCGTTGAAGTGGGACAGTTGGAAGGCTACACCTTC
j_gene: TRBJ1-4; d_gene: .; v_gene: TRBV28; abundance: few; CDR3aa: CASSPGDRGEKLFF; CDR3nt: TGTGCCAGCAGTCCAGGGGATCGCGGTGAAAAACTGTTTTTT
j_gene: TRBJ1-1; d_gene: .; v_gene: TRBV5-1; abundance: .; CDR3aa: CASSPRDSKAAFF; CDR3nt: TGCGCCAGCAGCCCACGAGACAGTAAGGCAGCTTTCTTT
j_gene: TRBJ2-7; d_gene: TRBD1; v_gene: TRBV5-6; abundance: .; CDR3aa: CASSLYWGGQGPSSYEQYF; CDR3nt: TGTGCCAGCAGCTTGTATTGGGGCGGACAGGGGCCAAGCTCCTACGAGCAGTACTTC
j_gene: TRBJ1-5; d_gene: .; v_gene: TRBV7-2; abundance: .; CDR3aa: CASSTGTGNQPQHF; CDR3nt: TGTGCCAGCAGTACGGGGACGGGCAATCAGCCCCAGCATTTT
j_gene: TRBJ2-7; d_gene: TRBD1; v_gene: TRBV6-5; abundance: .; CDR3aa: CASTERDRAYEQYF; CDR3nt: TGTGCCAGCACGGAGCGGGACAGGGCCTACGAGCAGTACTTC
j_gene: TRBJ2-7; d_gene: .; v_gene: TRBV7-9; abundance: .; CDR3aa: CASSLLTSYEQYF; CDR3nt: TGTGCCAGCAGCTTACTGACTAGCTACGAGCAGTACTTC
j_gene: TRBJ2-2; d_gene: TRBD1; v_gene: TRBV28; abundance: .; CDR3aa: CASSFGDRATGELFF; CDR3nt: TGTGCCAGCAGTTTTGGGGACAGAGCGACCGGGGAGCTGTTTTTT
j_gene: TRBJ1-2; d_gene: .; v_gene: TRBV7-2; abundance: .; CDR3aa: CASLGIGGFNGYTF; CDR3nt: TGTGCCAGCCTAGGCATTGGGGGGTTTAATGGCTACACCTTC
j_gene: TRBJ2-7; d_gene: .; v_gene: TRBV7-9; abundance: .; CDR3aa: CASSRRQTSSYEQYF; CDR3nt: TGTGCCAGCAGTCGCCGACAGACTTCTTCCTACGAGCAGTACTTC
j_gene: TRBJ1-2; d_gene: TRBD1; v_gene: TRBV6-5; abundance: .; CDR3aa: CASSYSKNRGIAGYTF; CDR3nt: TGTGCCAGCAGTTACTCCAAAAACAGGGGGATTGCTGGCTACACCTTC
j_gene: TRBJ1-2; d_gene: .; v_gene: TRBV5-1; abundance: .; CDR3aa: CASSLDLGRGYTF; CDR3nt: TGCGCCAGCAGCTTGGACCTGGGTAGGGGCTACACCTTC
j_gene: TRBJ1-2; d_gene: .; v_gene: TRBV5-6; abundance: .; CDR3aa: CASSFTGTGVYGYTF; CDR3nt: TGTGCCAGCAGCTTCACAGGCACGGGAGTCTATGGCTACACCTTC
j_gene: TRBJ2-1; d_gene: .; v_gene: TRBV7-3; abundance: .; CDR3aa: CASRAGNSLYNEQFF; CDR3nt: TGTGCCAGCAGAGCCGGGAACAGTCTCTACAATGAGCAGTTCTTC
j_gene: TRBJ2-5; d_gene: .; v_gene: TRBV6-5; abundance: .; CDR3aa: CASSPPGARWETQYF; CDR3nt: TGTGCCAGCAGCCCGCCGGGAGCCCGGTGGGAGACCCAGTACTTC
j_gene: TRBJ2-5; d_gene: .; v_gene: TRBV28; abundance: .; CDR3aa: CASSSPGHGETQYF; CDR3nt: TGTGCCAGCAGTTCGCCGGGCCATGGGGAGACCCAGTACTTC